This TCR beta chain was documented in a study of blood T cell repertoires in COVID-19. Overall study context: Whether acute or convalescent, the COVID-19 samples came from the United States, Italy and Spain.

Trimming left V 5 bases short and J 3 bases short, with 9 bases between. The CDR3 totals 13 residues. The assay was immunoSEQ multiplex PCR, and TCRdb's table has in-frame clones only and misses some. The profile covers about 200,000 clones, with roughly 90% appearing a single time and 0.6% to 1% taken by the ten largest. This TCR was recovered from a woman in her seventies with acute or convalescent COVID-19. The chain links TRBV12-3 or TRBV12-4 to TRBJ2-3; D possibly corresponds to TRBD1 (5 bases). The material sequenced was peripheral blood. The CDR3 DNA reads TGTGCCAGCAGTCCCCCAGGGACAGATACGCAGTATTTT. Its protein is CASSPPGTDTQYF.